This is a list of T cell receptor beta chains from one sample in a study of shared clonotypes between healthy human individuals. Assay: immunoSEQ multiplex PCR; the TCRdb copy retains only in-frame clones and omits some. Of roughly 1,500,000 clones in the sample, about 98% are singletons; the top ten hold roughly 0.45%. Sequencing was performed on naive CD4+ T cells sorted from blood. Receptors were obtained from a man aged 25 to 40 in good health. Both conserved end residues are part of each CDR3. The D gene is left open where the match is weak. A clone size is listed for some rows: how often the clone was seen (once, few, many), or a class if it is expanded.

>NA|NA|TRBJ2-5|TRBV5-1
TGCGCCAGCAGCTTGGGAGGGACTGAGGGAACCCAGTACTTC
CASSLGGTEGTQYF
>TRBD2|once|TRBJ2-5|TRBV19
TGTGCCAGTAGTATACTAGCGGGAGGCCCCCAAGAGACCCAGTACTTC
CASSILAGGPQETQYF
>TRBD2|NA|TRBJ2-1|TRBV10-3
TGTGCCATCAGTGAGTCAAAGGTTGGACTAGCGGGAGGTGGGAATGAGCAGTTCTTC
CAISESKVGLAGGGNEQFF
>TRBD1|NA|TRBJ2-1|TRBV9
TGTGCCAGCAGCGTAGTAGGGGGCGCCTACAATGAGCAGTTCTTC
CASSVVGGAYNEQFF
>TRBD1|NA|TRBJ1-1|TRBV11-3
TGTGCCAGCAGCTCCAGGACAGGGGAAGCGACTTTCTTT
CASSSRTGEATFF
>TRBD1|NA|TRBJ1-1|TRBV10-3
TGTGCCGTTGGGACAGGGGTGAACACTGAAGCTTTCTTT
CAVGTGVNTEAFF
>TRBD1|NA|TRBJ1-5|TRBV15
TGTGCCACCAGAAGCGGAACAGGGGGTCAGCCCCAGCATTTT
CATRSGTGGQPQHF
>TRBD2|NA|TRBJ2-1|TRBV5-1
TGCGCCAGCAGCTACGGACTAGCGGGAGGGGAATACAATGAGCAGTTCTTC
CASSYGLAGGEYNEQFF
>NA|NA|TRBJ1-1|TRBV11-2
TGTGCCAGCAGCCTCACAGGGAGAAGCACTGAAGCTTTCTTT
CASSLTGRSTEAFF
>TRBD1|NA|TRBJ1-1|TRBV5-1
TGCGCCAGCAGCTTGGGGACAGGGGAGAACACTGAAGCTTTCTTT
CASSLGTGENTEAFF
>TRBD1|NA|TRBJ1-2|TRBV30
TGTGCCTGGAGCGCAACAGGGGTTTATGGCTACACCTTC
CAWSATGVYGYTF
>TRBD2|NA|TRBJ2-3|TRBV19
TGTGCCAGTAGTATAGAGCCGGGACTAGCGGGAGGTGAGGATACGCAGTATTTT
CASSIEPGLAGGEDTQYF
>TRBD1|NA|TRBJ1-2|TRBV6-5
TGTGCCAGCAGTTACAACGGACAGGCCAACTATGGCTACACCTTC
CASSYNGQANYGYTF
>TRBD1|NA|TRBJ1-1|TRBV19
TGTGCCAGTAGTATGGACAGGGGCACTGAAGCTTTCTTT
CASSMDRGTEAFF
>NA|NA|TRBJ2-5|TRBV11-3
TGTGCCAGCAGCTTAGGTGTAGTGGAACAAGAGACCCAGTACTTC
CASSLGVVEQETQYF
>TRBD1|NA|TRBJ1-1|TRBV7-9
TGTGCCAGCAGCCCTTACGGGACAGGGGTAAGGAACACTGAAGCTTTCTTT
CASSPYGTGVRNTEAFF
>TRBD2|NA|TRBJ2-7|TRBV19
TGTGCCAGTAGTACCGGGACTAGCGGGAGAGGCGGTGAGCAGTACTTC
CASSTGTSGRGGEQYF
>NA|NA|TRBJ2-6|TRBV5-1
TGCGCCAGCAGCTTGGCAGGGGTTGGGGCCAACGTCCTGACTTTC
CASSLAGVGANVLTF
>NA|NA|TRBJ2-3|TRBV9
TGTGCCAGCAGCTTGGGGTTACTCCCTGGGGATACGCAGTATTTT
CASSLGLLPGDTQYF
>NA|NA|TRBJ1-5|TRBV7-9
TGTGCCAGCAGCCCGACAAGCAATCAGCCCCAGCATTTT
CASSPTSNQPQHF
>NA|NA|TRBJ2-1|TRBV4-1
TGCGCCAGCAGCCAAGTAGTGGGATTGAAGTTCTTC
CASSQVVGLKFF
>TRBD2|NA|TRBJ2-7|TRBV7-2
TGTGCCAGCAGCCCGGGACTAGCGGTCTATGGGCAGTACTTC
CASSPGLAVYGQYF
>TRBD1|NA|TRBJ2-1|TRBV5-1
TGCGCCAGCAGCTTGCCGGGACAGGGATATGATGAGCAGTTCTTC
CASSLPGQGYDEQFF
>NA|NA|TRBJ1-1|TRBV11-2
TGTGCCAGCAGCTCTAAACAGAACACTGAAGCTTTCTTT
CASSSKQNTEAFF
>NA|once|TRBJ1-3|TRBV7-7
TGTGCCAGCAGCTTTCGGGGGTACTCTGGAAACACCATATATTTT
CASSFRGYSGNTIYF
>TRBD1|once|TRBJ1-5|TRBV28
TGTGCCAGCACCACAGGGGGACAGCCCCAGCATTTT
CASTTGGQPQHF
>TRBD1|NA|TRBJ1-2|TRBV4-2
TGTGCCAGCAGCCAGGACAGGAATGGCTACACCTTC
CASSQDRNGYTF
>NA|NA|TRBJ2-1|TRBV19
TGTGCCAGTAGTGGGCAGCCAAAATCCTACAATGAGCAGTTCTTC
CASSGQPKSYNEQFF
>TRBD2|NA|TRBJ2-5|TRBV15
TGTGCCACGAGAAAACCGGGACTAGCTTTTGAGACCCAGTACTTC
CATRKPGLAFETQYF